Below, one T cell receptor (beta chain) is given with its context. The sample comes from a study of T cell changes during pregnancy in multiple sclerosis. Method: immunoSEQ multiplex PCR; TCRdb's copy keeps in-frame clones and lacks some. This table has fewer than 40,000 clones, approximately 92% appearing once. The source is a female donor with multiple sclerosis, enrolled in a pregnancy study. Sequences were derived from CD8+ T cells from peripheral blood mononuclear cells, sampled after pregnancy.

The CDR3 DNA sequence: TGTGCCAGCAGCGGGCCCGGGGGGACTGAAGCTTTCTTT. This translates into CASSGPGGTEAFF. The V and J genes are TRBV7-6 and TRBJ1-1; the D gene is possibly TRBD1 (5 bases). The germline CDR1 and CDR2 sequences are SGHVS and FNYEAQ. V was pared by 5 bases and J by 5 bases, with 12 bases between. This CDR3 has 13 amino acids. Drawing the rest from reference TRBV7-6 and TRBJ1-1, the complete variable domain is GAGVSQSPRYKVTKRGQDVALRCDPISGHVSLYWYRQALGQGPEFLTYFNYEAQQDKSGLPNDRFSAERPEGSISTLTIQRTEQRDSAMYRCASSGPGGTEAFFGQGTRLTVV.